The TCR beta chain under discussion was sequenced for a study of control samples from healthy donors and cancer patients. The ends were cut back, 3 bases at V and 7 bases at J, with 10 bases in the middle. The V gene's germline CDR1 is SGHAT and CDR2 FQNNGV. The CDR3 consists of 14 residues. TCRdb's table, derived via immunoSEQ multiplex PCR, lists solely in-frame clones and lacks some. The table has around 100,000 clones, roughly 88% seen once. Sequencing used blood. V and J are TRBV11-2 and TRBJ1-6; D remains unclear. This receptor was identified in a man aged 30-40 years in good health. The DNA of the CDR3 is TGTGCCAGCAGCTTTGGGCAGGAAAATTCACCCCTCCACTTT. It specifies CASSFGQENSPLHF. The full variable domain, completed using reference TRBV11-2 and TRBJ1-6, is EAGVAQSPRYKIIEKRQSVAFWCNPISGHATLYWYQQILGQGPKLLIQFQNNGVVDDSQLPKDRFSAERLKGVDSTLKIQPAKLEDSAVYLCASSFGQENSPLHFGNGTRLTVT.